The clone carrying this TCR beta chain was detected only a few times. Its antigen remains unidentified. The sample originates from a study of T cells after yellow fever vaccination. Study-wide results and limits: Clonotype sharing between CD4 and CD8 compartments was small. Post-booster repertoires again held most primary-vaccination clones (roughly 96% CD4, roughly 90% CD8).

TCRdb independently ran MiXCR on the 5' RACE reads; one entry per CDR3 protein. This sample has under 700,000 distinct CDR3 sequences, with about 15% found just once. The J segment lost 9 bases and the V segment lost 7 bases, leaving 8 bases of the junction unmatched. Germline V CDR1 and CDR2: SEHNR, FQNEAQ (reference sequence). The CDR3 sequence is 13 residues long. The sequence was collected from a man aged 18 to 35 who received the YFV17D yellow fever vaccine. The J gene is TRBJ2-1, the V gene TRBV7-9, with 8 bases identical to TRBD2. Here the sequenced sample was PBMCs, taken more than 4 days after the first yellow fever vaccination. CDR3 nucleotide sequence: TGTGCCAGCACCACCGGGGGGGGCGTTGAGCAGTTCTTC. Translating gives CASTTGGGVEQFF.